These 24 T cell receptor beta chains were all obtained from the same sample, sequenced in a study of beta chain features in type 1 diabetes. The study reverse transcribed the entire isolated RNA, so it sequenced expressed TCRB transcripts. Produced via immunoSEQ multiplex PCR; TCRdb's table is partial and in-frame only. The table shows about 410,000 clones, with approximately 13% occurring only once. Material for sequencing was naive CD4+ T cells from blood. The receptors derive from a man younger than 40 in good health.

The chain combines TRBV29-1 with TRBJ2-3, with D unresolved. This CDR3 has 14 residues. CDR1 SQVTM and CDR2 ANQGSEA come from the germline V gene. Trimming took off 4 bases at V and 6 bases at J, with 17 bases between the two ends. CDR3 in DNA: TGCAGCGTTGCCTTAGACCTGCCGAGGGATACGCAGTATTTT. Its protein product is CSVALDLPRDTQYF.

This clone turned up a few times. This chain joins TRBV2 and TRBJ1-2; TRBD1 might be the D (6 bases). The CDR3 covers 14 residues. Germline V gene data show CDR1 as SNHLY and CDR2 as FYNNEI. Trimming removed 5 bases at V and 8 bases at J, with 18 bases between. Here the CDR3 DNA reads TGTGCCAGCAGTAAAGTTACAGGGCCTGGCGGCTACACCTTC. Translation gives CASSKVTGPGGYTF.

This clone was detected once. The chain recombines TRBV5-8 with TRBJ2-7; perhaps D is TRBD1 or TRBD2 (6 bases each). The CDR3 loop spans 16 amino acids. Germline V gives CDR1 SGHTS, CDR2 YDEGEE. V lost 6 bases to trimming and J lost 2 bases, with 21 bases between them. The CDR3 reads CASTTGLAGTTYEQYF. Here the CDR3 DNA reads TGTGCCAGCACCACTGGACTGGCGGGGACAACCTACGAGCAGTACTTC.

This rearrangement joins TRBV9 to TRBJ2-2, with 13 bases matching TRBD2. The CDR3 contains 17 residues. After removal of 4 bases from V and 4 bases from J, the junction contained 7 bases not matched to a gene. CDR1 SGDLS and CDR2 YYNGEE come from the germline V gene. CDR3 sequence reads: CASSPRTSGSATGELFF. The CDR3 DNA reads TGTGCCAGCAGCCCGCGGACTAGCGGGAGTGCCACCGGGGAGCTGTTTTTT.

The rearrangement uses TRBV30 and TRBJ1-2; no reliable D call. Between the trimmed V and J ends, which lost 2 bases and 7 bases, there was a span of 11 bases. Germline-derived CDR1 and CDR2 are GTSNPN and SVGIG (reference sequence). The CDR3 has 12 residues. The CDR3 coding sequence is TGTGCCTGGAGTTCAGCGGGCGCTGGCTACACCTTC. Translating gives CAWSSAGAGYTF.

The CDR3 spells CASSSRSIGPGEQYV. In DNA, the CDR3 is TGTGCCAGCAGCTCCCGGTCGATCGGGCCGGGGGAGCAGTACGTC. This chain links TRBV13 with TRBJ2-7, with D possibly being TRBD2 (5 bases). This CDR3 has 15 residues. The germline V gene encodes CDR1 PRHDT and CDR2 FYEKMQ (reference sequence). V dropped 4 bases and J dropped 7 bases, with 20 bases sitting between them.

This clone was recorded a few times. The chain combines TRBV29-1 with TRBJ2-1; D is ambiguous. The CDR3 is made up of 13 amino acids. V shed 2 bases and J shed 9 bases, with 14 bases lying between them. Germline V CDR1 and CDR2: SQVTM, ANQGSEA. The CDR3 DNA sequence: TGCAGCGTTGAATCTATAGGGATTGCTGAGCAGTTCTTC. This translates into CSVESIGIAEQFF.

This clone was seen only a few times. The gene calls are TRBV4-2 and TRBJ1-1; D call uncertain. CDR3 length: 12 residues. Germline values: CDR1 LGHNA, CDR2 YNFKEQ. The V gene lost 3 bases and the J gene lost 7 bases, with 9 bases spanning the gap. The CDR3 nucleotides are TGTGCCAGCAGCCAGGAGCCGTTTGAAGCTTTCTTT. Translating gives CASSQEPFEAFF.

This clone was counted a few times. V usage is TRBV15 and J usage is TRBJ1-1; D gene ambiguous. The CDR3 extends over 14 amino acids. Germline V gene lookup returns CDR1 LNHNV and CDR2 YYDKDF (reference sequence). V was pared by 0 bases and J by 7 bases, with 12 bases between. CDR3 sequence reads: CATSRDVGIGEAFF. CDR3 sequence (DNA): TGTGCCACCAGCAGAGATGTGGGGATTGGTGAAGCTTTCTTT.

This clone was picked up a small number of times. The rearrangement links TRBV11-1 to TRBJ2-1; D is perhaps TRBD1 or TRBD2 (6 bases each). Looked up from germline, CDR1 is SGHAT and CDR2 is FQDESV (reference sequence). Trimming removed 5 bases at V and 3 bases at J, with 17 bases between. This CDR3 is 16 amino acids long. CDR3 in amino acids: CASSQGGRGLYNEQFF. CDR3 DNA: TGTGCCAGCAGCCAAGGGGGGAGAGGGCTCTACAATGAGCAGTTCTTC.

The chain carries TRBV11-2 and TRBJ2-4; D is uncertain. V lost 3 bases, J lost 6 bases, and 9 bases lay in between. CDR1 SGHAT and CDR2 FQNNGV come from the germline V gene. There are 13 residues in the CDR3. CDR3 region: CASSFKPSNIQYF. DNA for the CDR3: TGTGCCAGCAGCTTTAAGCCATCAAACATTCAGTACTTC.

The chain recombines TRBV9 with TRBJ1-3; perhaps TRBD1 as D (5 bases). Germline lookup yields CDR1 SGDLS and CDR2 YYNGEE. The CDR3 runs to 15 residues. V lost 3 bases to trimming and J lost 0 bases, with 10 bases between them. The CDR3 is CASSASTDSGNTIYF. Written as DNA, the CDR3 is TGTGCCAGCAGCGCCTCGACAGACTCTGGAAACACCATATATTTT. Full variable domain (missing parts from reference TRBV9 and TRBJ1-3): DSGVTQTPKHLITATGQRVTLRCSPRSGDLSVYWYQQSLDQGLQFLIQYYNGEERAKGNILERFSAQQFPDLHSELNLSSLELGDSALYFCASSASTDSGNTIYFGEGSWLTVV.

The V and J genes are TRBV5-4 and TRBJ2-3; D gene unclear. V shed 0 bases and J shed 1 base, with 15 bases lying between them. The CDR3 spans 17 residues. Per germline, CDR1 SGHNT and CDR2 YYREEE (reference sequence). The CDR3 region has the DNA TGTGCCAGCAGCTTGGAAGTCCTGGGCTCGGGCACAGATACGCAGTATTTT. The encoded protein is CASSLEVLGSGTDTQYF. The full variable domain, in which reference TRBV5-4 and TRBJ2-3 provide the parts outside the CDR3, is ETGVTQSPTHLIKTRGQQVTLRCSSQSGHNTVSWYQQALGQGPQFIFQYYREEENGRGNFPPRFSGLQFPNYSSELNVNALELDDSALYLCASSLEVLGSGTDTQYFGPGTRLTVL.

Remarks on this clone: At the DNA level, this CDR3 is encoded by other sequences in the same sample as well. The rearrangement joins TRBV20-1 to TRBJ2-5; D unclear. Germline loops: CDR1 DFQATT, CDR2 SNEGSKA (reference sequence). There are 11 residues in the CDR3. V lost 3 bases to trimming and J lost 5 bases, with 7 bases between them. CDR3 residues: CSASLVETQYF. CDR3 nucleotide sequence: TGCAGTGCTAGCCTAGTTGAGACCCAGTACTTC.

This clone was seen a few times. The gene calls are TRBV29-1 and TRBJ1-2; perhaps TRBD1 as D (6 bases). The germline CDR1 and CDR2 sequences are SQVTM and ANQGSEA. The ends were cut back, 6 bases at V and 3 bases at J, with 11 bases in the middle. This CDR3 spans 12 amino acids. The CDR3: CSVSRGDYGYTF. CDR3 nucleotides: TGCAGCGTCTCAAGGGGGGACTATGGCTACACCTTC.

This rearrangement joins TRBV30 to TRBJ1-5; a possible D gene is TRBD1 (5 bases). The length of the CDR3 is 13 residues. Germline CDR1 reads GTSNPN; CDR2 reads SVGIG (reference sequence). V lost 2 bases, J lost 6 bases, and 11 bases lay in between. The CDR3 DNA follows: TGTGCCTGGAGTCGGGGACCGGGTCAGCCCCAGCATTTT. It specifies CAWSRGPGQPQHF.

CDR3 sequence reads: CSAHRVGTDTQYF. CDR3 sequence (DNA): TGCAGCGCCCACAGGGTTGGCACAGATACGCAGTATTTT. This chain links TRBV29-1 with TRBJ2-3; TRBD1 is a possible D gene (6 bases). V was trimmed by 7 bases and J by 1 base, leaving 12 bases between them. The germline gives CDR1 SQVTM, CDR2 ANQGSEA. This CDR3 comprises 13 residues.

This clone appeared a few times. The genes are TRBV7-2 and TRBJ1-1, with D hard to call. Looked up from germline, CDR1 is SGHTA and CDR2 is FQGNSA. The CDR3 spans 15 residues. The V gene lost 0 bases and the J gene lost 2 bases, with 10 bases spanning the gap. CDR3 in DNA: TGTGCCAGCAGCTTAGCCGGCCAGGTCAACACTGAAGCTTTCTTT. The encoded protein is CASSLAGQVNTEAFF.

The sample holds a few counts of this clone. The chain combines TRBV6-1 with TRBJ1-1; TRBD1 aligns across 7 bases. The V gene's germline CDR1 is MNHNS and CDR2 SASEGT. The CDR3 is made up of 14 amino acids. The trim removed 6 bases at V and 1 base at J, leaving 5 bases unmatched. This CDR3 reads CASRLGQANTEAFF. In DNA, the CDR3 is TGTGCCAGCAGATTAGGACAGGCGAACACTGAAGCTTTCTTT.

The chain links TRBV30 to TRBJ1-2, with D possibly TRBD1 on 6 matching bases. Germline CDR1 reads GTSNPN; CDR2 reads SVGIG (reference sequence). This CDR3 is built from 13 residues. Trimming removed 4 bases from V and 3 bases from J, with 12 bases in between. CDR3 loop: CAWTPGEDYGYTF. Here the CDR3 DNA reads TGTGCCTGGACCCCAGGGGAGGACTATGGCTACACCTTC.

The chain is built from TRBV29-1 and TRBJ1-5; D is perhaps TRBD1 (6 bases). The CDR3 runs to 13 residues. V gave up 6 bases and J gave up 7 bases, with 16 bases separating them. The germline V gene has CDR1 SQVTM and CDR2 ANQGSEA. The CDR3 region is CSVDTGKGQPQHF. CDR3 sequence (DNA): TGCAGCGTGGATACAGGGAAGGGACAGCCCCAGCATTTT.

The chain links TRBV11-2 to TRBJ2-7, with D possibly being TRBD2 (5 bases). From germline, CDR1 is SGHAT and CDR2 FQNNGV. This CDR3 region has 15 residues. The V end lost 5 bases, the J end lost 12 bases, and 26 bases lay between the germline ends. The CDR3 loop reads CASSALTSSFPIRYF. In DNA form, the CDR3 reads TGTGCCAGCAGCGCGTTGACATCTAGCTTTCCAATTCGGTACTTC.

The chain combines TRBV7-2 with TRBJ1-1; 9 positions match TRBD1. The CDR3 runs 13 residues. The germline V gene has CDR1 SGHTA and CDR2 FQGNSA. V shed 4 bases, J shed 6 bases, and the junction held 3 bases outside the gene matches. Here the CDR3 reads CASSWTGAAEAFF. As DNA, the CDR3 is TGTGCCAGCAGCTGGACAGGGGCCGCTGAAGCTTTCTTT.

The chain combines TRBV5-1 with TRBJ2-5, with TRBD2 as a possible D gene (6 bases). CDR3 length equals 13 residues. Per the germline V gene, CDR1 is SGHRS and CDR2 is YFSETQ. Trimming stripped 4 bases from V and 5 bases from J, with 12 bases between. The CDR3 DNA follows: TGCGCCAGCAGCGAGGCTAGCGTGGAGACCCAGTACTTC. Translation: CASSEASVETQYF.